This passage covers 6 T cell receptor beta chains from one sample sequenced in a study of T cells in Graves' hyperthyroidism and ophthalmopathy. TCR beta CDR3 regions were amplified from RNA transcripts. The HTBI primer set was used in a first-round RT-PCR of the TCR CDR3. One entry per CDR3 protein, called by TCRdb with MiXCR from the multiplex PCR reads. The repertoire holds fewer than 750,000 distinct CDR3 sequences, with 40% to 55% as singletons. The sequencing input was peripheral blood or thyroid tissue (not recorded which). The source of these receptors is a woman under 30 with Graves' hyperthyroidism.

This clonotype came up a few times. The chain carries TRBV7-8 and TRBJ2-7; D is undetermined. The J call may not be correct, given that the DNA end is closer to TRBJ2-1. Germline V lookup: CDR1 SGHVS, CDR2 FQNEAQ. The CDR3 runs to 14 residues. DNA for the CDR3: TGTGCCAGCAGCTTAATTTTGTTCGTGTCCGGGCAGTTCTTC. Its translation is CASSLILFVSGQFF.

This clonotype was recorded many times. J is TRBJ2-7 and V is TRBV7-9; D gene unclear. In germline, CDR1 is SEHNR, CDR2 FQNEAQ (reference sequence). This CDR3 is 15 amino acids long. V was shortened by 1 base and J by 1 base, with 11 bases between the two germline ends. The chain's CDR3 is CASSLGARESYEQYF. The CDR3 DNA sequence: TGTGCCAGCAGCTTAGGAGCTAGGGAATCCTACGAGCAGTACTTC.

This clonotype occurred once. The genes are TRBV7-2 and TRBJ2-5; 8 bases map to TRBD1. The CDR3 is 14 amino acids. Germline CDR1 is SGHTA and CDR2 is FQGNSA. Trimming removed 1 base from V and 5 bases from J; junction bases left unmatched: 3. CDR3 residues: CASSLVGDRETQYF. The CDR3, as DNA: TGTGCCAGCAGCTTAGTAGGGGACAGGGAGACCCAGTACTTC.

The CDR3 nucleotides read TGTGCCAGCAGTTACAGGACAGGGGAGGTAGAGACCCAGTACTTC. Translating gives CASSYRTGEVETQYF. The rearrangement uses TRBV6-5 and TRBJ2-5; 9 positions match TRBD1. After removal of 2 bases from V and 4 bases from J, the junction contained 5 bases not matched to a gene. The CDR3 is 15 amino acids. Germline V gene data show CDR1 as MNHEY and CDR2 as SVGAGI.

There are many counts of this clonotype. The chain joins TRBV12-3 or TRBV12-4 to TRBJ1-1, with a weak D call TRBD1 (6 bases). Trimming cost V 6 bases and J 5 bases, with 13 bases left between them. The CDR3 has 13 amino acids. The CDR3 DNA sequence: TGTGCCAGCAGCTTACAGGGAGGGACTGAAGCTTTCTTT. It is translated as CASSLQGGTEAFF.

This clonotype was observed at least ten times. The V and J genes are TRBV20-1 and TRBJ1-2; 7 bases are shared with TRBD1. CDR1 is DFQATT and CDR2 is SNEGSKA in the germline V gene (reference sequence). The CDR3 length is 12 residues. Trimming took 7 bases from V and 4 from J; bases not matched to a gene: 6. The CDR3 sequence: CSVSTGPYGYTF. In DNA form, the CDR3 reads TGCAGTGTCTCGACAGGGCCCTATGGCTACACCTTC.